The clone carrying this TCR beta chain was seen a handful of times. Antigen: not known. Since a much larger clone is just one base distant, this may be a read error. Regarding time point: newly diagnosed GD, antithyroid drugs for less than 3 months. Scientists built the TCR library using RNA that was extracted from PBMCs. This CDR3 region has 13 residues. Looked up from germline, CDR1 is MNHEY and CDR2 is SVGAGI. iRepertoire HTBI primers and Arm-PCR of CDR3 regions built TCR beta libraries. TCRdb re-derived calls from the multiplex PCR reads in MiXCR, one entry per CDR3 protein. The table has about 220,000 distinct CDR3 sequences, roughly a fifth seen once; the top ten hold about an eighth. This sample stems from a study of regulatory T cells in long-lasting Graves disease. Study-wide results and caveats: Repertoires from persistent disease leaned toward TRBV28, TRBJ1-2 and TRBJ2-5. Those with persistent Graves' had less TCR diversity than newly diagnosed patients.

This sample was also put to use in a study of T cells in Graves' hyperthyroidism and ophthalmopathy.

The TCR sequence derives from a woman younger than 45 with Graves disease. The sample consisted of peripheral blood mononuclear cells (PBMCs), taken at new diagnosis, from a patient treated with antithyroid drugs. The V and J genes are TRBV6-5 and TRBJ1-1, with unresolved D. CDR3 region: CANSSQENTEAFF. The CDR3, as DNA: TGTGCCAACAGTTCCCAGGAGAACACTGAAGCTTTCTTT.